This TCR beta chain was sequenced for a study of cytomegalovirus exposure and HLA in healthy donors. Study-level results: A highly shared variant cluster was judged a likely technical artifact.

Germline CDR1 and CDR2: MGHRA and YSYEKL. The CDR3 is 13 residues long. V gave up 5 bases and J gave up 1 base, with 8 bases separating them. Of note for this clone: Its cognate antigen is unknown.

PCR used 60 Vbeta primers and 13 Jbeta primers. Original handling: There were about 88 million unique TCR beta chains by a later count, and approximately 10 million of them were shared. The method was immunoSEQ multiplex PCR; TCRdb's version includes in-frame clones alone and lacks a portion of them. Clone size and V and J calls were adopted from that table, with D and trimming inferred from the DNA. Of 150,000 or so clones listed, 80% to 90% are singletons. This receptor was obtained from a man aged 50-60 years in good health and CMV-seropositive. The chain combines TRBV4-1 with TRBJ1-2; D is uncertain. Material for sequencing was PBMCs. The CDR3 loop reads CASSATGNYGYTF. The CDR3 bases are TGCGCCAGCAGCGCGACGGGTAACTATGGCTACACCTTC.